This T cell receptor (beta chain) was recorded in a study of blood T cell repertoires in COVID-19. Study at large: Sources were T cells, B-cell-depleted T cells, or PBMCs; the material itself was cDNA or gDNA.

This CDR3 region has 15 residues. Trimming at V came to 7 bases and at J to 6 bases, leaving 11 bases not matched to a gene. CDR1 is SNHLY and CDR2 is FYNNEI in the germline V gene. Sequencing was performed with immunoSEQ multiplex PCR; in TCRdb, only in-frame clones are kept and a portion is missing. The sample has some 300,000 clones; 70% to 90% are singletons. Those enrolled in Seattle joined during active infection and were followed longitudinally afterward. This sequence originates from a woman between 65 and 79 years old with COVID-19, enrolled during active disease. The specimen sequenced was peripheral blood. This chain uses TRBV2 with TRBJ2-1; TRBD1 aligns across 8 bases. CDR3 loop: CASTVRLTGANEQFF. DNA of the CDR3: TGTGCCAGCACCGTCCGGTTGACAGGGGCCAATGAGCAGTTCTTC.